Below, 6 T cell receptor beta chains from the same sample are listed, as sequenced in a study of monozygotic twins with inflammatory bowel disease. TCRdb reprocessed the 5' RACE reads, with one entry per CDR3 protein and no DNA. Its clone listing holds fewer than 200,000 distinct CDR3 sequences. Sequencing was done on a sample of blood. The receptors were sampled from a human donor with ulcerative colitis or Crohn's disease, or a healthy co-twin of an affected twin (not recorded which).

The genes are TRBV7-9 and TRBJ1-6. CDR3 length: 14 residues. Germline V gene lookup returns CDR1 SEHNR and CDR2 FQNEAQ (reference sequence). The CDR3 sequence: CASSHRDWDSPLHF. The full variable domain, in which reference TRBV7-9 and TRBJ1-6 provide the parts outside the CDR3, is DTGVSQNPRHKITKRGQNVTFRCDPISEHNRLYWYRQTLGQGPEFLTYFQNEAQLEKSRLLSDRFSAERPKGSFSTLEIQRTEQGDSAMYLCASSHRDWDSPLHFGNGTRLTVT.

The V gene is TRBV20-1, the J gene TRBJ2-7; TCRdb's D gene call, TRBD2, goes unchecked for lack of DNA. Germline lookup yields CDR1 DFQATT and CDR2 SNEGSKA (reference sequence). The CDR3 is 15 residues long. Here the CDR3 reads CRIPGLAGVGYEQYF.

V is TRBV18 and J is TRBJ2-7. Per germline, CDR1 KGHSH and CDR2 LQKENI. The CDR3 extends over 14 amino acids. The CDR3 protein is CASSPPAGGEEQYF.

The chain links TRBV11-2 to TRBJ1-2. Germline lookup yields CDR1 SGHAT and CDR2 FQNNGV. This CDR3 region has 13 residues. CDR3 loop: CASSFGFNYGYTF.

The rearrangement uses TRBV5-1 and TRBJ2-4; with no DNA, the TCRdb D assignment of TRBD2 cannot be verified. The CDR3 length is 16 residues. CDR1 is SGHRS, CDR2 YFSETQ, per germline. CDR3: CASSLGPSGRPNIQYF. Combining the CDR3 with reference TRBV5-1 and TRBJ2-4 gives the whole variable domain KAGVTQTPRYLIKTRGQQVTLSCSPISGHRSVSWYQQTPGQGLQFLFEYFSETQRNKGNFPGRFSGRQFSNSRSEMNVSTLELGDSALYLCASSLGPSGRPNIQYFGAGTRLSVL.

The chain is built from TRBV7-2 and TRBJ2-1; the TCRdb call, TRBD2, lacks DNA for checking. The CDR3 contains 16 residues. Germline values: CDR1 SGHTA, CDR2 FQGNSA. CDR3 residues: CASSSTSGSPYNEQFF.